Given below is one TCR beta chain in context. What it recognizes is unknown. The germline gene is not matched at one end of the junction; a read error may be the cause. These data belong to a study of cytomegalovirus exposure and HLA in healthy donors. In germline, CDR1 is SGHNT, CDR2 YENEEA. The CDR3 contains 16 residues. Primers: 60 Vbeta forward and 13 Jbeta reverse. The assay was immunoSEQ multiplex PCR, and TCRdb's table has in-frame clones only and misses some. The table lists 130,000 or so clones, 75% to 90% of them singletons, with just over 8% in the top ten. Study-wide findings and caveats: A later analysis linked a missense variant in DCLRE1C to the trimming of TCR beta V and J genes.

The receptor was derived from a woman in her 50s in good health and CMV-seropositive. Material for sequencing was PBMCs. The gene calls are TRBV11-3 and TRBJ2-2; TRBD2 might be the D (6 bases). This CDR3 is CASRQWDSANAGELFF. The CDR3 coding sequence is TGTGCCAGCAGACAATGGGACTCCGCGAACGCCGGGGAGCTGTTTTTT. Complete variable domain (other parts from reference TRBV11-3 and TRBJ2-2): EAGVVQSPRYKIIEKKQPVAFWCNPISGHNTLYWYLQNLGQGPELLIRYENEEAVDDSQLPKDRFSAERLKGVDSTLKIQPAELGDSAVYLCASRQWDSANAGELFFGEGSRLTVL.